This T cell receptor (beta chain) was sequenced in a study of blood T cell repertoires in COVID-19. Study-wide context: Researchers got acute and convalescent COVID-19 samples from the United States, Italy and Spain. PBMCs, B-cell-depleted T cells, or T cells provided the cDNA or gDNA that made up the material.

Losses at the gene ends were 5 bases for V and 7 bases for J; bases not matched to a gene: 7. The CDR3 has 14 amino acids. CDR1 is LNHDA and CDR2 is SQIVND in the germline V gene (reference sequence). In the original analysis: It was from reference gene primer amplification that nucleated cell counts were estimated. Here immunoSEQ multiplex PCR was the method, and the copy in TCRdb shows in-frame clones only, minus some. V and J calls and clone size are as listed in that table; D and trimming were resolved from the DNA. The top ten clones hold 1% to 1.5% of a sample with just under 300,000 clones, around 84% of them seen once.

The sample was peripheral blood. The TCR comes from a man between 70 and 80 years old with acute or convalescent COVID-19. This chain uses TRBV19 with TRBJ1-5, with 8 bases matching TRBD1. The CDR3, as DNA: TGTGCCAGTAGTCACTCAGGGGGCGGGCAGCCCCAGCATTTT. Translating it yields CASSHSGGGQPQHF.